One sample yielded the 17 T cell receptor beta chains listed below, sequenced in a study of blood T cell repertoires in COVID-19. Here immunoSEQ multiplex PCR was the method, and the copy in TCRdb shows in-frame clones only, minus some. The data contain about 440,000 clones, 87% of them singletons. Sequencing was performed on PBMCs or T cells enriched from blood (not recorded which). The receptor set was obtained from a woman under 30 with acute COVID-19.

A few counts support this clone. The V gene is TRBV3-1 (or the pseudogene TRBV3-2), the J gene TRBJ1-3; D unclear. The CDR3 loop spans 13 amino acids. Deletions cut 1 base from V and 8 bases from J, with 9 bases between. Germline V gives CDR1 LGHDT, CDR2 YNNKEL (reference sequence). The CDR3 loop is CASSQAYGDTIYF. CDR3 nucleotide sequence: TGTGCCAGCAGCCAAGCCTACGGAGACACCATATATTTT.

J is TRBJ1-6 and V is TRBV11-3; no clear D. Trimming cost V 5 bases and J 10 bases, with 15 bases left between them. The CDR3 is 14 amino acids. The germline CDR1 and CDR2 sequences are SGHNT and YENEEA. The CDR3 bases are TGTGCCAGCAGCCTCGGACCCCCGGGGTCACCCCTCCACTTT. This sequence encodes CASSLGPPGSPLHF.

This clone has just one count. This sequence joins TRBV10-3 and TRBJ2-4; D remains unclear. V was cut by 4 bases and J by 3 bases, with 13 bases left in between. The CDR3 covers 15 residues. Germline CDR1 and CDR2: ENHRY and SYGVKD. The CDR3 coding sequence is TGTGCCATCAGTGCCAATCAAGTAGACAAAAACATTCAGTACTTC. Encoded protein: CAISANQVDKNIQYF.

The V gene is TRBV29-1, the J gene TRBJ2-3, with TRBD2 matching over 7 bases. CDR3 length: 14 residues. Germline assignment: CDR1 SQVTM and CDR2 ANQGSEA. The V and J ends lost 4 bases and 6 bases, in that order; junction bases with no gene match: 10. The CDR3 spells CSVVPEAGYDTQYF. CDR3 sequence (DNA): TGCAGCGTTGTCCCCGAAGCGGGGTACGATACGCAGTATTTT.

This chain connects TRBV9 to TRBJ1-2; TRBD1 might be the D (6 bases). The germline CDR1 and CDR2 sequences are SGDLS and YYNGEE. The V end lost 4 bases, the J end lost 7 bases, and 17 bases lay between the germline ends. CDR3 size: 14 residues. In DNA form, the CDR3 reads TGTGCCAGCAGCTACTGGACAGAAAGGGCTGGCTACACCTTC. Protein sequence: CASSYWTERAGYTF.

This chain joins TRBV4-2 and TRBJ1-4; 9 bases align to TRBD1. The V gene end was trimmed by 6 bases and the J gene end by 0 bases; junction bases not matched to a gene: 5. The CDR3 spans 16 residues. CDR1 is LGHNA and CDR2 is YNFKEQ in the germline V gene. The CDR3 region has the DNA TGTGCCAGCAGGCTTACAGGGGGCGCAACTAATGAAAAACTGTTTTTT. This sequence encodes CASRLTGGATNEKLFF.

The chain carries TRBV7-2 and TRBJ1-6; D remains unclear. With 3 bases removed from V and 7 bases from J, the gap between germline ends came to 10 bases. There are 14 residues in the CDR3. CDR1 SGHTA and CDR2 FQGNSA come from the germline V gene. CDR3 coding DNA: TGTGCCAGCAGCTTCAGCAGACAAAATTCACCCCTCCACTTT. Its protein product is CASSFSRQNSPLHF.

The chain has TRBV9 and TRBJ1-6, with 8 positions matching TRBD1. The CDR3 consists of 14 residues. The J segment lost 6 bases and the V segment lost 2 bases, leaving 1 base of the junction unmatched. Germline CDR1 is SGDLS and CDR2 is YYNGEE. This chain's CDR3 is CASSVGQVNSPLHF. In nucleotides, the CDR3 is TGTGCCAGCAGCGTGGGACAGGTTAATTCACCCCTCCACTTT.

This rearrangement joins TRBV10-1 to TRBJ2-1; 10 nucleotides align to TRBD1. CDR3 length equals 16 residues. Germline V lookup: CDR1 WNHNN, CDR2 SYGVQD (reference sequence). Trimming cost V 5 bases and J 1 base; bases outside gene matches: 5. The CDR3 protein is CASSNDRGRSYNEQFF. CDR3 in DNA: TGCGCCAGCAGTAATGACAGGGGGCGATCCTACAATGAGCAGTTCTTC.

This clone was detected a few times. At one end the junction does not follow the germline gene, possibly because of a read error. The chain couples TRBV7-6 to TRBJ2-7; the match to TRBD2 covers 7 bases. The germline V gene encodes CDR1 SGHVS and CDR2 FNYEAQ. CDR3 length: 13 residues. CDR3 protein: CASSSGTNYGQYF. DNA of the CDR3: TGTGCCAGCAGCTCCGGGACTAACTACGGGCAGTACTTC.

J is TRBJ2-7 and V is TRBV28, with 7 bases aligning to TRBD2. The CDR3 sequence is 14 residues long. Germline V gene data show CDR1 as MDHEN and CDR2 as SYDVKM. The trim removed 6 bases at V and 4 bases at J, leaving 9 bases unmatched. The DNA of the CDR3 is TGTGCCAGCAGGCCCGGGACTAAGGGGTACGAGCAGTACTTC. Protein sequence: CASRPGTKGYEQYF.

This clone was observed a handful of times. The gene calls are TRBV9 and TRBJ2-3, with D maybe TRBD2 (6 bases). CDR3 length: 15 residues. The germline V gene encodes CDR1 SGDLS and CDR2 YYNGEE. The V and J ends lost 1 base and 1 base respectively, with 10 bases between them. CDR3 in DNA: TGTGCCAGCAGCGTATCCCTAGCGCGCACAGATACGCAGTATTTT. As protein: CASSVSLARTDTQYF.

CDR3 DNA sequence: TGTGCCAGCAGACGGCAGGAGGGTTCTTCTGGAAACACCATATATTTT. Protein sequence: CASRRQEGSSGNTIYF. This chain links TRBV14 with TRBJ1-3; D gene unclear. Trimming pared 6 bases from V and 1 base from J, leaving 16 bases between. Germline assignment: CDR1 SGHDN and CDR2 FVKESK. The CDR3 is 16 amino acids.

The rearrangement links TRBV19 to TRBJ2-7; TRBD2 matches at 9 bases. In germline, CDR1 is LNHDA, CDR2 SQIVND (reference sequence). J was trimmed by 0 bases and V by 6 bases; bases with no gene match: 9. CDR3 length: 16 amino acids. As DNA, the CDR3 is TGTGCCAGTAGACGTACTAGCGGGCAAAGCTCCTACGAGCAGTACTTC. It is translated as CASRRTSGQSSYEQYF.

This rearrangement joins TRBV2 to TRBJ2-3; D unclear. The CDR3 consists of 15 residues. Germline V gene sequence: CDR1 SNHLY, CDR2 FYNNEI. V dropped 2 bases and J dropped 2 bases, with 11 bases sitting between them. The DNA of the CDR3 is TGTGCCAGCAGTGAAACTGCTCCTATCACAGATACGCAGTATTTT. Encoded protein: CASSETAPITDTQYF.

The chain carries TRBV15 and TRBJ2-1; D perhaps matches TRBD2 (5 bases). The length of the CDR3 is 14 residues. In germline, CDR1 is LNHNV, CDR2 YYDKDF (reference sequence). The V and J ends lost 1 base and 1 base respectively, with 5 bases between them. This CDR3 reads CATSRAGSYNEQFF. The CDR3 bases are TGTGCCACCAGCAGAGCGGGATCCTACAATGAGCAGTTCTTC.

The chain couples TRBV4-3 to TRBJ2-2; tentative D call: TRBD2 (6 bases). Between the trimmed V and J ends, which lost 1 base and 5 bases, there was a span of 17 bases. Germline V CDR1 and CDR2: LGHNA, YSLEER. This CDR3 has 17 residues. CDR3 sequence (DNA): TGCGCCAGCAGCCAAGGAATAGTCGGAGGAGGGACCGGGGAGCTGTTTTTT. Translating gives CASSQGIVGGGTGELFF.